A selection of T cell receptor beta chains follows, all from one sample in a study of cytomegalovirus exposure and HLA in healthy donors. Using immunoSEQ multiplex PCR, the repertoire was profiled, and TCRdb retains in-frame clones only, with some absent. The listing contains just over 60,000 clones. The sample comprised PBMCs. All receptors derive from a man under 40 in good health and CMV-seropositive. Each CDR3 is given with its conserved first and last residue. Each record gives: V gene, J gene, D gene, CDR3 DNA, CDR3 protein. A D gene is named only where the DNA matches it firmly.

V: TRBV27
J: TRBJ1-1
D: TRBD1
DNA: TGTGCCAGCAGGGGACAGGGGGCGACTGAAGCTTTCTTT
CDR3: CASRGQGATEAFF

V: TRBV5-6
J: TRBJ1-1
D: -
DNA: TGTGCCAGCAGCCCGCGGGACCCCTGGAACACTGAAGCTTTCTTT
CDR3: CASSPRDPWNTEAFF

V: TRBV6-5
J: TRBJ1-6
D: -
DNA: TGTGCCAGCAGTTACTCTAAACCCACAGTTAATTCACCCCTCCACTTT
CDR3: CASSYSKPTVNSPLHF

V: TRBV11-2
J: TRBJ2-5
D: -
DNA: TGTGCCAGCAGCTTACCGAGGATCACTCAAGAGACCCAGTACTTC
CDR3: CASSLPRITQETQYF

V: TRBV10-3
J: TRBJ2-7
D: TRBD1
DNA: TGTGCCATCAGTGAGGCAGGGGGCAAAGACGAGCAGTACTTC
CDR3: CAISEAGGKDEQYF

V: TRBV11-2
J: TRBJ2-7
D: TRBD1
DNA: TGTGCCAGCAGCTTAGTTCTAGGGACAGGGGCCTACGAGCAGTACTTC
CDR3: CASSLVLGTGAYEQYF

V: TRBV18
J: TRBJ1-1
D: TRBD1
DNA: TGTGCCAGCTCACCACGGGACAGGCGGAACACTGAAGCTTTCTTT
CDR3: CASSPRDRRNTEAFF

V: TRBV6-5
J: TRBJ1-5
D: -
DNA: TGTGCCAGCAGCACGGGACAATTTCATCAGCCCCAGCATTTT
CDR3: CASSTGQFHQPQHF

V: TRBV4-1
J: TRBJ1-2
D: TRBD1
DNA: TGCGCCAGCCGCCGGACAGGGTCTTTTGGAGGCTACACCTTC
CDR3: CASRRTGSFGGYTF

V: TRBV7-3
J: TRBJ2-7
D: TRBD1
DNA: TGTGCCAGCAGCTTAGGGACAGAATACGAGCAGTACTTC
CDR3: CASSLGTEYEQYF

V: TRBV12-5
J: TRBJ1-5
D: -
DNA: TGTGCTAGTGGTTTGGCCCTTCGGCCCCAGCATTTT
CDR3: CASGLALRPQHF

V: TRBV12-1
J: TRBJ2-2
D: -
DNA: TGTGCCAGCAGCTTTCGGAGGGCCCTCACCGGGGAGCTGTTTTTT
CDR3: CASSFRRALTGELFF

V: TRBV30
J: TRBJ1-6
D: -
DNA: TGTGCCTGGACCCCAACGGGACTCTGGAGTTCACCCCTCCACTTT
CDR3: CAWTPTGLWSSPLHF

V: TRBV5-1
J: TRBJ2-6
D: -
DNA: TGCGCCAGCAGCTTGTCCCCCAGCTCTGGGGCCAACGTCCTGACTTTC
CDR3: CASSLSPSSGANVLTF

V: TRBV18
J: TRBJ1-5
D: TRBD1
DNA: TGTGCCAGCTCACCGAGGGACAGCCTAAATCAGCCCCAGCATTTT
CDR3: CASSPRDSLNQPQHF

V: TRBV30
J: TRBJ2-2
D: -
DNA: TGTGCCTGGAGTCCGCCTCCCCCGCTAGAGCTGTTTTTT
CDR3: CAWSPPPPLELFF

V: TRBV5-1
J: TRBJ2-7
D: TRBD1
DNA: TGCGCCAGCAGCGTGGCTCGGACAGGGGGCGGCGCCTACGAGCAGTACTTC
CDR3: CASSVARTGGGAYEQYF

V: TRBV27
J: TRBJ1-6
D: -
DNA: TGTGCCAGCAGTTTATCGTCTATGGGGGGTCTGGGTTCACCCCTCCACTTT
CDR3: CASSLSSMGGLGSPLHF

V: TRBV5-8
J: TRBJ2-7
D: -
DNA: TGTGCCAGCAGCTTGACCTACGAGCAGTACTTC
CDR3: CASSLTYEQYF

V: TRBV18
J: TRBJ2-2
D: -
DNA: TGTGCCAGCTCACCCATCCAGGGGAACACCGGGGAGCTGTTTTTT
CDR3: CASSPIQGNTGELFF

V: TRBV27
J: TRBJ2-1
D: TRBD1
DNA: TGTGCCAGCATGGCGACCGGGGACAGCCACGACAATGAGCAGTTCTTC
CDR3: CASMATGDSHDNEQFF

V: TRBV29-1
J: TRBJ1-2
D: -
DNA: TGCAGCGTTGGAAAAGCTTATGGCTACACCTTC
CDR3: CSVGKAYGYTF

V: TRBV7-9
J: TRBJ2-2
D: -
DNA: TGTGCCAGCAGCTTAGCTAAGGCGGGCCGGCGCGTCACCGGGGAGCTGTTTTTT
CDR3: CASSLAKAGRRVTGELFF

V: TRBV9
J: TRBJ2-1
D: TRBD2
DNA: TGTGCCAGCAGCGTAGTCCTAGCGGGAGTGAATGAGCAGTTCTTC
CDR3: CASSVVLAGVNEQFF

V: TRBV19
J: TRBJ1-2
D: -
DNA: TGTGCCAGTAGCTATGTGAACAGTGATGGCTACACCTTC
CDR3: CASSYVNSDGYTF

V: TRBV14
J: TRBJ1-2
D: TRBD1
DNA: TGTGCCAGCAGCCACGGGACAGGGGGGCGCCCTACCTCCGGTGGCTACACCTTC
CDR3: CASSHGTGGRPTSGGYTF

V: TRBV7-9
J: TRBJ2-7
D: TRBD2
DNA: TGTGCCAGCAGCTTAGGTACGGGGGGGCACGAGCAGTACTTC
CDR3: CASSLGTGGHEQYF

V: TRBV4-1
J: TRBJ1-2
D: -
DNA: TGCGCCAGCAGCCAAGACAGAGGCTACACCTTC
CDR3: CASSQDRGYTF

V: TRBV30
J: TRBJ2-1
D: TRBD2
DNA: TGTGCCGGGGACTCCGGACTAGCGGGAGAAGGGGAGCAGTTCTTC
CDR3: CAGDSGLAGEGEQFF

V: TRBV30
J: TRBJ1-2
D: -
DNA: TGTGCCTGGAGTGTACCGGGCAGGGATCGTAACTATGGCTACACCTTC
CDR3: CAWSVPGRDRNYGYTF

V: TRBV11-3
J: TRBJ2-1
D: -
DNA: TGTGCCAGCAGCACTAGGACTACCTACAATGAGCAGTTCTTC
CDR3: CASSTRTTYNEQFF

V: TRBV20-1
J: TRBJ1-1
D: -
DNA: TGCAGTGCTAGGGGCGGGTGGGGAGCTTTCTTT
CDR3: CSARGGWGAFF

V: TRBV15
J: TRBJ1-4
D: -
DNA: TGTGCCACCAGCAGAGCGTACACCCTCGCTAATGAAAAACTGTTTTTT
CDR3: CATSRAYTLANEKLFF

V: TRBV25-1
J: TRBJ2-1
D: TRBD2
DNA: TGTGCCAGCAGTGAGGGGACTAGCGGGAATGAGCAGTTCTTC
CDR3: CASSEGTSGNEQFF

V: TRBV6-5
J: TRBJ2-1
D: TRBD2
DNA: TGTGCCAGCAGTTCCCTAGCGGGGGTTTCCTACAATGAGCAGTTCTTC
CDR3: CASSSLAGVSYNEQFF

V: TRBV30
J: TRBJ1-6
D: TRBD1
DNA: TGTGCCTGGAGGAGACGACAGGGATATAATTCACCCCTCCACTTT
CDR3: CAWRRRQGYNSPLHF

V: TRBV11-2
J: TRBJ2-7
D: TRBD1
DNA: TGTGCCAGCAGCTTAGGGACAGGGGGCTACGAGCAGTACTTC
CDR3: CASSLGTGGYEQYF